Presented here are 4 T cell receptor beta chains from one specimen sequenced in a study of blood T cell repertoires in COVID-19. Assay used: immunoSEQ multiplex PCR; TCRdb lists only in-frame clones, some missing. The data contain over 70,000 clones, 88% of them singletons. Sequencing used peripheral blood. The receptors were gathered from an elderly man with acute or convalescent COVID-19.

This chain joins TRBV6-1 and TRBJ2-5; 9 positions match TRBD2. With V trimmed by 3 bases and J by 2 bases, 4 bases remained unmatched. Germline lookup yields CDR1 MNHNS and CDR2 SASEGT. There are 15 residues in the CDR3. The CDR3 DNA reads TGTGCCAGCAGTGAGGGCGGGGGGGATCAAGAGACCCAGTACTTC. This translates into CASSEGGGDQETQYF.

This chain links TRBV10-2 with TRBJ2-1; 9 nucleotides match TRBD1. V lost 8 bases to trimming and J lost 2 bases; unmatched junction nucleotides: 1. CDR1 and CDR2 from the germline V gene are WSHSY and SAAADI. The CDR3 is 13 amino acids. The CDR3 DNA sequence: TGCGCCAGCGGACAGGGGACCTACAATGAGCAGTTCTTC. Translated, it gives CASGQGTYNEQFF.

This chain joins TRBV6-5 and TRBJ2-4, with 11 bases lining up with TRBD1. The junction had 13 bases not matched to a gene; V was cut back by 10 bases and J by 8 bases. The CDR3 extends over 15 amino acids. Germline lookup yields CDR1 MNHEY and CDR2 SVGAGI. In DNA form, the CDR3 reads TGTGCCACCAGGGACAGGGGGTATGCGTCGGACATTCAGTACTTC. It is translated as CATRDRGYASDIQYF.

V usage is TRBV5-4 and J usage is TRBJ1-1; 8 bases fit TRBD1. V lost 5 bases and J lost 0; bases outside the gene matches: 9. Per the germline V gene, CDR1 is SGHNT and CDR2 is YYREEE (reference sequence). The CDR3 runs 16 residues. The CDR3 DNA reads TGTGCCAGCAGGGCCAGGGGGCGTGGAGTGAACACTGAAGCTTTCTTT. Translating it yields CASRARGRGVNTEAFF.